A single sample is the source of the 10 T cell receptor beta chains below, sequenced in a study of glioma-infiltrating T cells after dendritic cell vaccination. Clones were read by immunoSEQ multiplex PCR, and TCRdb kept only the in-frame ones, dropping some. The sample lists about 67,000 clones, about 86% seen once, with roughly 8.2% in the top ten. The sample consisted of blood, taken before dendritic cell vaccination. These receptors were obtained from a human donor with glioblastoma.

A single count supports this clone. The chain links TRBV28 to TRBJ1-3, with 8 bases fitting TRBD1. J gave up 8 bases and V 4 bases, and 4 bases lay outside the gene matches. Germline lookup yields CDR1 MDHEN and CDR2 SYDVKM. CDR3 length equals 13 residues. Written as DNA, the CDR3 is TGTGCCAGCAGTTCAGACAGGGGAGACACCATATATTTT. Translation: CASSSDRGDTIYF.

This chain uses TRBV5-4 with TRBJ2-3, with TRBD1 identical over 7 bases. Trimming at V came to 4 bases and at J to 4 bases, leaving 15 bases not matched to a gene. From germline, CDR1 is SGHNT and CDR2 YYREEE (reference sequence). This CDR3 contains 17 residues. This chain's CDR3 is CASSLRDSLIGPDTQYF. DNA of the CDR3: TGTGCCAGCAGCCTACGGGACAGCCTCATAGGTCCAGATACGCAGTATTTT.

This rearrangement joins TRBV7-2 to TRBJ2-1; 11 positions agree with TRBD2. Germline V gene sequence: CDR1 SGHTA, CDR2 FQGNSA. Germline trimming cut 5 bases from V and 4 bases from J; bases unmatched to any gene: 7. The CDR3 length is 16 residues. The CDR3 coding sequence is TGTGCCAGCAGCCTATTTAGCGGGGGGGATTACAATGAGCAGTTCTTC. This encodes CASSLFSGGDYNEQFF.

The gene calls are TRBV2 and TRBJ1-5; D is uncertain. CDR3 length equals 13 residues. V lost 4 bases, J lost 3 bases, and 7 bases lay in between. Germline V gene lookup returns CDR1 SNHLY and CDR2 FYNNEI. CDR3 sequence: CASSGSNNQPQHF. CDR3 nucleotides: TGTGCCAGCAGTGGGAGCAACAATCAGCCCCAGCATTTT.

DNA for the CDR3: TGTGCCTGGGGGCGGGGTTACGAGCAGTACTTC. Translated: CAWGRGYEQYF. The chain couples TRBV30 to TRBJ2-7, with D maybe TRBD2 (6 bases). Germline-derived CDR1 and CDR2 are GTSNPN and SVGIG (reference sequence). V was pared by 5 bases and J by 4 bases, with 9 bases between. This CDR3 is built from 11 residues.

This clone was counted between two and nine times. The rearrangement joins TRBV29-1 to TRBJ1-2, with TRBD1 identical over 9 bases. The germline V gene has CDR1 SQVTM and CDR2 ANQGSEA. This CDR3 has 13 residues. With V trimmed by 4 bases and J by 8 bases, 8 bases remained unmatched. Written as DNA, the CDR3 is TGCAGCGTTGTGGACAGGGGAGGTGGCGGCTACACCTTC. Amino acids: CSVVDRGGGGYTF.

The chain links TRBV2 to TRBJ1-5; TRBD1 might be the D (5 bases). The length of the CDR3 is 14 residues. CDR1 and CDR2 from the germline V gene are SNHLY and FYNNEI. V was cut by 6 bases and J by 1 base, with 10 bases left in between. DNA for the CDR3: TGTGCCAGCAGGGGGCAACGGAGCAATCAGCCCCAGCATTTT. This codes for CASRGQRSNQPQHF.

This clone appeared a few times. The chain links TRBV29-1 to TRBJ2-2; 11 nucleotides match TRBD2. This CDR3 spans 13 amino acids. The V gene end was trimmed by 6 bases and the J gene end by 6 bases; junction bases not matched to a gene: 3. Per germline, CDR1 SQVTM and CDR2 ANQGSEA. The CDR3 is CSVGTSGPGELFF. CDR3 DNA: TGCAGCGTCGGGACTAGCGGCCCCGGGGAGCTGTTTTTT.

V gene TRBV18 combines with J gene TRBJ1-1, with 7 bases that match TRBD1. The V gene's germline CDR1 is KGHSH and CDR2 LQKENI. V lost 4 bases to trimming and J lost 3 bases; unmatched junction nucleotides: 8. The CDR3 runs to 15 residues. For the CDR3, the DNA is TGTGCCAGCTCACAGGACCCCAGGGGGTACACTGAAGCTTTCTTT. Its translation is CASSQDPRGYTEAFF.

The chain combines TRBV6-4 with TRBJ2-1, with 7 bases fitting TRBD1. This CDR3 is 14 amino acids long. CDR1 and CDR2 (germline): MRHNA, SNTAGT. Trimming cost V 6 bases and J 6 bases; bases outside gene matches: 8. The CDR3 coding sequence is TGTGCCAGCAGATTAGACAGGGAAGGCAATGAGCAGTTCTTC. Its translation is CASRLDREGNEQFF.